Below are 25 T cell receptor beta chains sequenced from a single sample in a study of blood T cell repertoires in COVID-19. Using immunoSEQ multiplex PCR, the repertoire was profiled, and TCRdb retains in-frame clones only, with some absent. The profile shows about 130,000 clones, roughly four fifths of them singletons. Sequencing used peripheral blood. Receptors originate from a woman of 80 years or more with acute or convalescent COVID-19.

V gene TRBV19 combines with J gene TRBJ1-6; possibly TRBD1 for D (6 bases). V lost 1 base and J 10 bases, leaving 11 bases between the germline ends. The CDR3 runs to 14 residues. Germline V CDR1 and CDR2: LNHDA, SQIVND (reference sequence). CDR3 loop: CASSIGQANSPLHF. CDR3 nucleotide sequence: TGTGCCAGTAGTATAGGACAGGCCAACTCACCCCTCCACTTT.

The chain has TRBV5-1 and TRBJ2-3; 10 positions agree with TRBD2. CDR3 length: 15 residues. Germline V CDR1 and CDR2: SGHRS, YFSETQ. V lost 4 bases to trimming and J lost 5 bases; unmatched junction nucleotides: 7. CDR3 protein: CASSRAGGPLDTQYF. CDR3 DNA sequence: TGCGCCAGCAGCAGAGCGGGGGGGCCTTTAGATACGCAGTATTTT.

The sample holds a few counts of this clone. This chain connects TRBV27 to TRBJ2-7; 7 positions agree with TRBD1. The CDR3 length is 14 residues. Germline CDR1 is MNHEY and CDR2 is SMNVEV (reference sequence). Unmatched junction bases numbered 5, after V lost 2 bases and J lost 4 bases. The DNA of the CDR3 is TGTGCCAGCAGTTTAAGGGACAGAACTTACGAGCAGTACTTC. Residues: CASSLRDRTYEQYF.

The DNA of the CDR3 is TGTGCCTGGGGCCGACAGGGGGCGAACTATGGCTACACCTTC. This translates into CAWGRQGANYGYTF. This chain uses TRBV30 with TRBJ1-2; 10 nucleotides agree with TRBD1. The trim removed 5 bases at V and 2 bases at J, leaving 5 bases unmatched. Germline assignment: CDR1 GTSNPN and CDR2 SVGIG (reference sequence). This CDR3 comprises 14 residues.

V and J are TRBV18 and TRBJ2-3, with 9 bases matching TRBD2. The CDR3 spans 18 residues. V lost 1 base and J lost 0; bases outside the gene matches: 8. Germline CDR1 KGHSH, CDR2 LQKENI. The CDR3 reads CASSPLITLAGSTDTQYF. The DNA for the CDR3 is TGTGCCAGCTCACCACTTATCACCCTAGCGGGGAGCACAGATACGCAGTATTTT. Full variable domain (remainder filled in from reference TRBV18 and TRBJ2-3): NAGVMQNPRHLVRRRGQEARLRCSPMKGHSHVYWYRQLPEEGLKFMVYLQKENIIDESGMPKERFSAEFPKEGPSILRIQQVVRGDSAAYFCASSPLITLAGSTDTQYFGPGTRLTVL.

The chain recombines TRBV13 with TRBJ2-5; D not resolved. V dropped 6 bases and J dropped 5 bases, with 25 bases sitting between them. Germline V gene data show CDR1 as PRHDT and CDR2 as FYEKMQ (reference sequence). The CDR3 length is 17 residues. CDR3 sequence (DNA): TGTGCCAGCAGTCCTCCGAGCCTAACAGACCGCCGTGAGACCCAGTACTTC. Its protein product is CASSPPSLTDRRETQYF.

The count of this clone is one. The chain has TRBV18 and TRBJ2-1; 10 bases are shared with TRBD1. CDR1 is KGHSH, CDR2 LQKENI, per germline. V shed 4 bases and J 4 bases; nucleotides not matched to a gene: 7. This CDR3 is 16 amino acids long. CDR3 region: CASSRGTGAQYNEQFF. The CDR3 DNA reads as TGTGCCAGCTCACGCGGGACAGGGGCGCAATACAATGAGCAGTTCTTC. Looking up the rest from reference TRBV18 and TRBJ2-1 gives the full variable domain: NAGVMQNPRHLVRRRGQEARLRCSPMKGHSHVYWYRQLPEEGLKFMVYLQKENIIDESGMPKERFSAEFPKEGPSILRIQQVVRGDSAAYFCASSRGTGAQYNEQFFGPGTRLTVL.

This chain joins TRBV5-6 and TRBJ1-1; 7 bases line up with TRBD1. This CDR3 is 15 amino acids long. Germline CDR1 and CDR2: SGHDT and YYEEEE. Trimming took 2 bases from V and 4 from J; bases not matched to a gene: 8. The CDR3 bases are TGTGCCAGCAGCTTCTCGACAGGGTGGGGCACTGAAGCTTTCTTT. Translated, it gives CASSFSTGWGTEAFF.

This clone showed up just a few times. This rearrangement joins TRBV7-9 to TRBJ2-5; no clear D gene. V was cut by 6 bases and J by 5 bases, with 13 bases left in between. This CDR3 spans 13 amino acids. CDR1 and CDR2 from the germline V gene are SEHNR and FQNEAQ (reference sequence). CDR3 DNA: TGTGCCAGCAGGCCCTGGCAGGTGGAGACCCAGTACTTC. Residues: CASRPWQVETQYF.

CDR3 sequence (DNA): TGTGCCACCCGGCGGGGGCTGGCCTACGAGCAGTACTTC. It yields the protein CATRRGLAYEQYF. The chain couples TRBV15 to TRBJ2-7; the D gene is possibly TRBD2 (7 bases). V was trimmed by 8 bases and J by 2 bases, leaving 13 bases between them. The CDR3 extends over 13 amino acids. Per germline, CDR1 LNHNV and CDR2 YYDKDF (reference sequence).

The chain combines TRBV29-1 with TRBJ2-7; weak D call: TRBD2 (5 bases). Trimming removed 5 bases from V and 9 bases from J, with 20 bases in between. The CDR3 has 13 residues. The germline gives CDR1 SQVTM, CDR2 ANQGSEA. CDR3 residues: CSVKGRGLSWQYF. DNA of the CDR3: TGCAGCGTTAAAGGCCGGGGTCTATCGTGGCAGTACTTC.

The J gene is TRBJ2-7, the V gene TRBV19; D might be TRBD1 (6 bases). The length of the CDR3 is 13 residues. Germline values: CDR1 LNHDA, CDR2 SQIVND (reference sequence). V was cut by 6 bases and J by 12 bases, with 21 bases left in between. In DNA form, the CDR3 reads TGTGCCAGTAGGTCCCCAAACAGGGATTATTGGTACTTC. Residues: CASRSPNRDYWYF. Looking up the rest from reference TRBV19 and TRBJ2-7 gives the full variable domain: DGGITQSPKYLFRKEGQNVTLSCEQNLNHDAMYWYRQDPGQGLRLIYYSQIVNDFQKGDIAEGYSVSREKKESFPLTVTSAQKNPTAFYLCASRSPNRDYWYFGPGTRLTVT.

The rearrangement joins TRBV7-8 to TRBJ1-2, with TRBD1 identical over 8 bases. CDR1 SGHVS and CDR2 FQNEAQ come from the germline V gene. CDR3 length: 15 residues. Germline trimming cut 5 bases from V and 5 bases from J; bases unmatched to any gene: 10. This CDR3 is CASSDTGGGSYGYTF. CDR3 nucleotide sequence: TGTGCCAGCAGCGACACAGGGGGGGGTTCGTATGGCTACACCTTC.

V is TRBV3-1 (or the pseudogene TRBV3-2) and J is TRBJ1-1, with 10 bases matching TRBD1. From germline, CDR1 is LGHDT and CDR2 YNNKEL (reference sequence). V gave up 3 bases and J gave up 10 bases; unmatched junction bases: 5. This CDR3 has 13 amino acids. The CDR3 nucleotides read TGTGCCAGCAGCCAGGGGACAGGGGATCGAGCTTTCTTT. Encoded protein: CASSQGTGDRAFF.

The V and J genes are TRBV7-3 and TRBJ1-6; TRBD1 matches 7 bases. This CDR3 is built from 14 residues. Losses at the gene ends were 3 bases for V and 7 bases for J; bases not matched to a gene: 3. Per germline, CDR1 SGHTA and CDR2 FQGTGA. CDR3 protein: CASSLTGRNSPLHF. The DNA of the CDR3 is TGTGCCAGCAGCTTGACAGGGAGGAATTCACCCCTCCACTTT.

This clone was seen only once. J is TRBJ1-4 and V is TRBV6-1; 7 positions agree with TRBD1. Germline V gene sequence: CDR1 MNHNS, CDR2 SASEGT. V was pared by 5 bases and J by 8 bases, with 11 bases of the junction left unmatched. This CDR3 spans 15 amino acids. The CDR3 bases are TGTGCCAGCAGTAGAAACAGGGGTGTGGGGGAAAAACTGTTTTTT. It yields the protein CASSRNRGVGEKLFF.

V is TRBV24-1 and J is TRBJ2-5; D perhaps matches TRBD1 (6 bases). Trimming stripped 3 bases from V and 2 bases from J, with 15 bases between. The germline CDR1 and CDR2 sequences are KGHDR and SFDVKD. This CDR3 is 16 amino acids long. The CDR3 bases are TGTGCCACCAGTGATGCGGAAACGACAGGACAAGAGACCCAGTACTTC. This codes for CATSDAETTGQETQYF.

V is TRBV19 and J is TRBJ2-2, with D perhaps TRBD2 (5 bases). Germline values: CDR1 LNHDA, CDR2 SQIVND (reference sequence). CDR3 size: 14 residues. The germline V and J ends were trimmed by 4 bases and 3 bases, with 9 bases remaining between them. CDR3: CASSTGIYTGELFF. The CDR3 DNA reads as TGTGCCAGTAGTACCGGGATCTACACCGGGGAGCTGTTTTTT. Based on the CDR3 plus reference TRBV19 and TRBJ2-2, the full variable domain is DGGITQSPKYLFRKEGQNVTLSCEQNLNHDAMYWYRQDPGQGLRLIYYSQIVNDFQKGDIAEGYSVSREKKESFPLTVTSAQKNPTAFYLCASSTGIYTGELFFGEGSRLTVL.

V is TRBV5-1 and J is TRBJ2-1; 8 bases align to TRBD2. Trimming took 0 bases from V and 8 from J; bases not matched to a gene: 7. Per germline, CDR1 SGHRS and CDR2 YFSETQ. The CDR3 loop spans 15 amino acids. CDR3 amino acids: CASSLEGLVADEQFF. CDR3 sequence (DNA): TGCGCCAGCAGCTTGGAGGGACTAGTCGCGGATGAGCAGTTCTTC.

This chain links TRBV10-3 with TRBJ1-4, with 7 bases aligning to TRBD1. This CDR3 has 15 amino acids. Trimming took 5 bases from V and 7 from J; bases not matched to a gene: 10. The germline V gene has CDR1 ENHRY and CDR2 SYGVKD. The CDR3 DNA follows: TGTGCCATCAGTCAAAACCAGGGGGTGGGTGAAAAACTGTTTTTT. The encoded protein is CAISQNQGVGEKLFF.

This sequence joins TRBV6-6 and TRBJ2-7; 9 bases are a match to TRBD1. This CDR3 region has 14 residues. Trimming at V came to 5 bases and at J to 2 bases, leaving 4 bases not matched to a gene. Per the germline V gene, CDR1 is MNHNY and CDR2 is SVGAGI (reference sequence). CDR3 residues: CASSDRGGTYEQYF. DNA for the CDR3: TGTGCCAGCAGTGACAGGGGGGGCACCTACGAGCAGTACTTC.

This chain joins TRBV25-1 and TRBJ1-5, with D possibly TRBD1 on 5 matching bases. Germline assignment: CDR1 MGHDK and CDR2 SYGVNS. The V gene lost 1 base and the J gene lost 6 bases, with 19 bases spanning the gap. CDR3 length equals 17 residues. CDR3 in DNA: TGTGCCAGCAGTGAATTTGCGGGGAGGGCAGGGCGTCAGCCCCAGCATTTT. Its protein is CASSEFAGRAGRQPQHF.

Only one count was recorded for this clone. This rearrangement joins TRBV7-9 to TRBJ1-2; D might be TRBD1 (6 bases). Per the germline V gene, CDR1 is SEHNR and CDR2 is FQNEAQ (reference sequence). The CDR3 spans 14 residues. V lost 2 bases, J lost 4 bases, and 11 bases lay in between. CDR3 DNA sequence: TGTGCCAGCAGCTTAAGACAGGCCATCTATGGCTACACCTTC. Amino acids: CASSLRQAIYGYTF.

The chain is built from TRBV2 and TRBJ2-1, with TRBD2 matching 7 bases. The CDR3 runs to 14 residues. Germline CDR1 is SNHLY and CDR2 is FYNNEI. After removal of 10 bases from V and 8 bases from J, the junction contained 14 bases not matched to a gene. CDR3 amino acids: CAIKVGLGVDEQFF. DNA of the CDR3: TGTGCCATCAAAGTAGGACTAGGGGTCGATGAGCAGTTCTTC.

The CDR3: CASSYIPNTGELFF. Here the CDR3 DNA reads TGTGCCAGCAGCTACATACCGAACACCGGGGAGCTGTTTTTT. The chain couples TRBV7-2 to TRBJ2-2; D uncertain. Germline CDR1 and CDR2: SGHTA and FQGNSA. The germline V and J ends were trimmed by 4 bases and 0 bases, with 6 bases remaining between them. The CDR3 sequence is 14 residues long.